This is a list of T cell receptor beta chains from one sample in a study of OX40 agonist ivuxolimab in advanced cancers. TCRdb's table, derived via immunoSEQ multiplex PCR, lists solely in-frame clones and lacks some. The data contain more than 70,000 clones, roughly 81% of them singletons. Sequencing used CD4+ or CD8+ T cells sorted from blood, obtained in a trial of the OX40 agonist ivuxolimab. The receptors here all came from an adult with an advanced solid tumor such as melanoma, head and neck, liver or kidney cancer. The CDR3 runs from the conserved cysteine through the conserved F or W. D genes are given only for firm matches. Rows give clone size only sometimes, using once, few, many, or a class for an expanded clone.

>TRBJ2-6|TRBD1|18|-|TRBV5-4
TGTGCCAGCAGAATCGGGACAGGGGGCTTGTCTGGGGCCAACGTCCTGACTTTC
CASRIGTGGLSGANVLTF
>TRBJ2-1|TRBD2|16|-|TRBV19
TGTGCCAGTAGTATAAGGGAAGCGGGGGGCCGTGGTGAGCAGTTCTTC
CASSIREAGGRGEQFF
>TRBJ2-3|-|14|once|TRBV9
TGTGCCAGCACCTACGGGGTGAGCACAGATACGCAGTATTTT
CASTYGVSTDTQYF
>TRBJ2-2|-|11|-|TRBV7-9
TGTGCCCTCCAAGGGGTCGGGGAGCTGTTTTTT
CALQGVGELFF
>TRBJ2-3|-|14|-|TRBV10-3
TGTGCCATCAGTACTGTGCCCAGCACAGATACGCAGTATTTT
CAISTVPSTDTQYF
>TRBJ2-3|-|15|-|TRBV7-8
TGTGCCAGCAGCTCAGTGGGCGGGGACACAGATACGCAGTATTTT
CASSSVGGDTDTQYF
>TRBJ2-1|TRBD2|17|-|TRBV7-8
TGTGCCAGCAGCCAGAGACTAGCGGGAGCCTTCGGGAATGAGCAGTTCTTC
CASSQRLAGAFGNEQFF
>TRBJ1-5|-|15|-|TRBV9
TGTGCCAGCAGCGTAGGGGTCACTGGCAATCAGCCCCAGCATTTT
CASSVGVTGNQPQHF
>TRBJ2-2|-|14|-|TRBV6-1
TGTGCCAGCCTGAGACCAACGAACACCGGGGAGCTGTTTTTT
CASLRPTNTGELFF
>TRBJ1-1|-|14|-|TRBV28
TGTGCCAGCAATACCCAGGGGCCTAACACTGAAGCTTTCTTT
CASNTQGPNTEAFF
>TRBJ1-6|-|15|-|TRBV6-5
TGTGCCAGCATCTCAACGACTGACTATAATTCACCCCTCCACTTT
CASISTTDYNSPLHF
>TRBJ1-1|TRBD1|13|-|TRBV30
TGTGCCTGGAGTCGGACAGGGGACACTGAAGCTTTCTTT
CAWSRTGDTEAFF
>TRBJ2-2|TRBD1|15|-|TRBV29-1
TGCAGCGTAGGAGGACAGGGTAGAGGCACCGGGGAGCTGTTTTTT
CSVGGQGRGTGELFF
>TRBJ2-3|TRBD2|17|-|TRBV10-2
TGCGCCAGCAGTGATAGGGCTAGCGGGGGGGCAACAGATACGCAGTATTTT
CASSDRASGGATDTQYF
>TRBJ2-1|-|16|-|TRBV5-4
TGTGCCAGCAACCCGAGGGCCGGGAGCTCCTACAATGAGCAGTTCTTC
CASNPRAGSSYNEQFF
>TRBJ2-1|TRBD1|16|-|TRBV28
TGTGCCAGCAGTTTCACCGGGACAGGGTTTTACAATGAGCAGTTCTTC
CASSFTGTGFYNEQFF
>TRBJ2-2|-|15|-|TRBV5-4
TGTGCCAGCAGCTTGGATAGGACAGACACCGGGGAGCTGTTTTTT
CASSLDRTDTGELFF
>TRBJ1-1|-|18|-|TRBV19
TGTGCCAGTGCCGCCCATGGGAGGGTAACGGTGGAAGTCACTGAAGCTTTCTTT
CASAAHGRVTVEVTEAFF
>TRBJ2-1|-|15|-|TRBV5-6
TGTGCCAGCAGCCCTATGACAGTCGCCTACAATGAGCAGTTCTTC
CASSPMTVAYNEQFF
>TRBJ1-2|-|12|few|TRBV28
TGTGCCGAGGGTGTATCGAACTATGGCTACACCTTC
CAEGVSNYGYTF
>TRBJ2-7|TRBD2|16|-|TRBV6-1
TGTGCCAGCAGAGAACTAGCGGCCCAGAGCAGCTACGAGCAGTACTTC
CASRELAAQSSYEQYF
>TRBJ1-2|-|12|few|TRBV28
TGTGCCAGCAGCCCGGTGATAGCCAGCTACACCTTC
CASSPVIASYTF
>TRBJ1-1|-|15|-|TRBV5-1
TGCGCCAGCAGCTTGGACAGGTTGGGGGCCACTGAAGCTTTCTTT
CASSLDRLGATEAFF
>TRBJ1-2|TRBD1|13|once|TRBV27
TGTGCCAGCAGTCTCACAGACAGGGATGGCTACACCTTC
CASSLTDRDGYTF
>TRBJ2-2|-|15|-|TRBV9
TGTGCCAGCAGCGTAGTTACAGGGATCACCGGGGAGCTGTTTTTT
CASSVVTGITGELFF
>TRBJ2-3|TRBD1|17|-|TRBV5-1
TGCGCCAGCAGCTTGGGACAGGGGGCTCTTAGCACAGATACGCAGTATTTT
CASSLGQGALSTDTQYF
>TRBJ1-2|-|13|-|TRBV7-9
TGTGCCAGCAGCAACCTACAGGGAGGGGGCTACACCTTC
CASSNLQGGGYTF
>TRBJ2-7|TRBD1|16|-|TRBV10-3
TGTGCCATCAGTGAGCGGACAGGGGGTGCTTCCTACGAGCAGTACTTC
CAISERTGGASYEQYF
>TRBJ2-5|TRBD1|15|-|TRBV6-1
TGTGCCAGCAGTAGAGGGACAGCCACGCAAGAGACCCAGTACTTC
CASSRGTATQETQYF